The sequence of this T cell receptor beta chain was determined in a study of CD8+CD57+ T cells in acquired aplastic anemia. Overall study findings and caveats: About 28 sequences, all CD8+ CDR3, were shared between patients and controls. Researchers reported that CD8+ Simpson's diversity was not significantly different in patients versus controls.

The patients chosen for sequencing had shown expansion of CD8+CD57+ cells (detected by flow cytometry). Every patient was diagnosed with severe acquired aplastic anemia. There was no therapy given to any patient before the blood sampling took place. As concerns this clonotype: The antigen is undetermined.

The use of genomic DNA as template underpinned the TCR beta VDJ and CDR3 profiling. TCRdb passed the reads through MiXCR, listing each CDR3 protein once. This table has about 160,000 distinct CDR3 sequences, about two thirds appearing once. Germline CDR1 is SNHLY and CDR2 is FYNNEI. CDR3 length: 15 amino acids. V was clipped by 6 bases and J by 3 bases; unmatched bases: 11. Sequencing input: sorted CD4+, CD8+, or CD8+CD57+ T cells (not recorded which) from PBMCs. This sequence was found in a human donor with aplastic anemia. The V gene is TRBV2, the J gene TRBJ2-7, with TRBD1 identical over 7 bases. This CDR3 reads CASRESGQFIYEQYF. CDR3 DNA: TGTGCCAGCAGAGAATCGGGACAGTTTATCTACGAGCAGTACTTC.